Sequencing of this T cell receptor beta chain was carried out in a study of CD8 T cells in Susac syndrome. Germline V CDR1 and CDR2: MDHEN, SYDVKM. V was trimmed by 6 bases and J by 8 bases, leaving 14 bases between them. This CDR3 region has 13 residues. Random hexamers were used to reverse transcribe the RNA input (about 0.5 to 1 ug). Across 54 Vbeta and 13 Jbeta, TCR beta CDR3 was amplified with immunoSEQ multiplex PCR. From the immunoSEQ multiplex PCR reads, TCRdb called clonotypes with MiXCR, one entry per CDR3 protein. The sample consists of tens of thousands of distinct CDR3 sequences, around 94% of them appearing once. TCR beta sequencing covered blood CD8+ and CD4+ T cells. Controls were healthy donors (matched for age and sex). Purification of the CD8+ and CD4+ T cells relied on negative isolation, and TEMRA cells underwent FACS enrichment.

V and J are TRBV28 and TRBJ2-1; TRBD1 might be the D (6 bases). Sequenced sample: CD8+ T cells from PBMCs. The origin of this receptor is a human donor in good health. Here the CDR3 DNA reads TGTGCCAGCAGGACCCCCAGGGGAGATGAGCAGTTCTTC. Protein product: CASRTPRGDEQFF. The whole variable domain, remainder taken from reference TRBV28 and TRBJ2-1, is DVKVTQSSRYLVKRTGEKVFLECVQDMDHENMFWYRQDPGLGLRLIYFSYDVKMKEKGDIPEGYSVSREKKERFSLILESASTNQTSMYLCASRTPRGDEQFFGPGTRLTVL.